A single sample is the source of the 32 T cell receptor beta chains below, sequenced in a study of T cell responses to AZD1222 COVID-19 vaccine. The method was immunoSEQ multiplex PCR; TCRdb's version includes in-frame clones alone and lacks a portion of them. The table records approximately 60,000 clones, 80% to 90% of them present only once. The sample here was peripheral blood, taken 28 days after the second AZD1222 dose. These receptors all come from an adult who received the AZD1222 COVID-19 vaccine.

This clone was detected once. This chain connects TRBV27 to TRBJ2-6; TRBD1 matches 10 bases. The trim removed 5 bases at V and 0 bases at J, leaving 4 bases unmatched. The CDR3 has 17 amino acids. CDR1 is MNHEY and CDR2 is SMNVEV in the germline V gene (reference sequence). The CDR3 DNA follows: TGTGCCAGCAGTCCGGGACAGGGGTTCTCTGGGGCCAACGTCCTGACTTTC. This sequence encodes CASSPGQGFSGANVLTF. The full variable domain, with the rest looked up from reference TRBV27 and TRBJ2-6, is EAQVTQNPRYLITVTGKKLTVTCSQNMNHEYMSWYRQDPGLGLRQIYYSMNVEVTDKGDVPEGYKVSRKEKRNFPLILESPSPNQTSLYFCASSPGQGFSGANVLTFGAGSRLTVL.

The chain couples TRBV19 to TRBJ2-7, with a possible D match to TRBD2 (5 bases). With 4 bases removed from V and 6 bases from J, the gap between germline ends came to 13 bases. The V gene's germline CDR1 is LNHDA and CDR2 SQIVND (reference sequence). The CDR3 totals 13 residues. The CDR3 coding sequence is TGTGCCAGTAGTACGGAGGAAGCAGCCGAGCAGTACTTC. Residues: CASSTEEAAEQYF.

This chain joins TRBV5-1 and TRBJ2-6; tentatively, D is TRBD1 (5 bases). This CDR3 comprises 18 residues. CDR1 is SGHRS, CDR2 YFSETQ, per germline. V gave up 2 bases and J gave up 3 bases, with 18 bases separating them. CDR3 coding DNA: TGCGCCAGCAGCTTCGTAGGGGTGTTGGGTAGTGGGGCCAACGTCCTGACTTTC. This sequence encodes CASSFVGVLGSGANVLTF.

The chain joins TRBV6-6 to TRBJ2-5; D remains ambiguous. V lost 3 bases, J lost 5 bases, and 7 bases lay in between. Germline V CDR1 and CDR2: MNHNY, SVGAGI (reference sequence). There are 12 residues in the CDR3. The chain's CDR3 is CASSYGFETQYF. In DNA, the CDR3 is TGTGCCAGCAGTTATGGGTTTGAGACCCAGTACTTC.

J is TRBJ1-6 and V is TRBV10-3; D call uncertain. V was cut by 6 bases and J by 5 bases, with 17 bases left in between. This CDR3 spans 16 amino acids. Germline CDR1 is ENHRY and CDR2 is SYGVKD. The DNA of the CDR3 is TGTGCCATCAGAAAATTGGACCAGACAAATAATTCACCCCTCCACTTT. Its protein is CAIRKLDQTNNSPLHF.

The genes are TRBV6-5 and TRBJ1-2, with D tentatively TRBD1 (5 bases). CDR1 MNHEY and CDR2 SVGAGI come from the germline V gene. The CDR3 consists of 15 residues. V gave up 0 bases and J gave up 5 bases, with 13 bases separating them. The CDR3 spells CASSYSIGAGYGYTF. The DNA of the CDR3 is TGTGCCAGCAGTTACTCGATAGGGGCAGGGTATGGCTACACCTTC.

This chain links TRBV7-9 with TRBJ2-7; 8 positions match TRBD1. This CDR3 has 14 amino acids. Germline V gene sequence: CDR1 SEHNR, CDR2 FQNEAQ (reference sequence). The ends lost 5 bases at V and 5 bases at J; junction bases unmatched: 8. The CDR3 protein is CASSPTGERDEQYF. In DNA, the CDR3 is TGTGCCAGCAGCCCGACAGGGGAGAGAGACGAGCAGTACTTC.

This clone occurred once. The chain links TRBV4-3 to TRBJ2-1; the D is unclear. Germline V lookup: CDR1 LGHNA, CDR2 YSLEER. V lost 0 bases to trimming and J lost 3 bases, with 9 bases between them. The length of the CDR3 is 15 residues. DNA for the CDR3: TGCGCCAGCAGCCAAGATCTGGGATTCTACAATGAGCAGTTCTTC. Translating gives CASSQDLGFYNEQFF.

The chain combines TRBV6-5 with TRBJ1-1; a possible D gene is TRBD1 (5 bases). CDR1 MNHEY and CDR2 SVGAGI come from the germline V gene. Trimming took 6 bases from V and 0 from J, leaving 11 bases between them. CDR3 length: 14 residues. The CDR3, as DNA: TGTGCCAGCAGCCGCAGGGAGCTGAACACTGAAGCTTTCTTT. Translating it yields CASSRRELNTEAFF.

This chain uses TRBV7-9 with TRBJ1-6; D is ambiguous. V lost 4 bases and J lost 11, with 6 bases in between. Germline values: CDR1 SEHNR, CDR2 FQNEAQ (reference sequence). The length of the CDR3 is 11 residues. Here the CDR3 reads CASSSSTPLHF. The CDR3 DNA sequence: TGTGCCAGCAGCTCCAGTACACCCCTCCACTTT.

For the CDR3, the DNA is TGTGCCAGCAGCCGGACAGGGGCGAACTCTGGAAACACCATATATTTT. This encodes CASSRTGANSGNTIYF. The J gene is TRBJ1-3, the V gene TRBV6-2 or TRBV6-3; TRBD1 aligns across 9 bases. CDR3 size: 16 residues. In germline, CDR1 is MNHEY, CDR2 SVGEGT. V lost 6 bases, J lost 0 bases, and 6 bases stayed unmatched.

The V gene is TRBV6-5, the J gene TRBJ1-5; possible D gene TRBD1, 6 bases. Germline lookup yields CDR1 MNHEY and CDR2 SVGAGI. The CDR3 has 15 amino acids. V shed 2 bases and J shed 6 bases, with 14 bases lying between them. CDR3 DNA sequence: TGTGCCAGCAGTTACGGTTGGGGGCATGGTCAGCCCCAGCATTTT. It translates to CASSYGWGHGQPQHF.

The chain links TRBV10-3 to TRBJ1-5, with D possibly being TRBD1 (5 bases). V lost 0 bases to trimming and J lost 2 bases, with 11 bases between them. CDR3 length equals 16 residues. Germline values: CDR1 ENHRY, CDR2 SYGVKD. CDR3 nucleotides: TGTGCCATCAGTGAGTCCGGGGGGATCGGCAATCAGCCCCAGCATTTT. Translated: CAISESGGIGNQPQHF.

The chain combines TRBV6-2 or TRBV6-3 with TRBJ2-5, with 7 positions matching TRBD2. The CDR3 contains 17 residues. The V and J ends lost 2 bases and 1 base, in that order; junction bases with no gene match: 10. Looked up from germline, CDR1 is MNHEY and CDR2 is SVGEGT. CDR3 DNA sequence: TGTGCCAGCAGTTACCCTGATGGGACTACAATCCAAGAGACCCAGTACTTC. Protein product: CASSYPDGTTIQETQYF.

The chain is built from TRBV6-5 and TRBJ1-6; D is unclear. This CDR3 contains 13 residues. V lost 2 bases, J lost 13 bases, and 12 bases lay in between. Germline V lookup: CDR1 MNHEY, CDR2 SVGAGI. For the CDR3, the DNA is TGTGCCAGCAGTTACGTACGGGGAGACCCCCTCCACTTT. This sequence encodes CASSYVRGDPLHF.

The chain uses TRBV5-1 and TRBJ2-2; either TRBD1 or TRBD2 may supply D (5 bases each). The CDR3 consists of 14 residues. The germline V and J ends were trimmed by 6 bases and 5 bases, with 14 bases remaining between them. Germline V gene lookup returns CDR1 SGHRS and CDR2 YFSETQ. CDR3 amino acids: CASNEGIRTGELFF. The CDR3 region has the DNA TGCGCCAGCAATGAGGGGATAAGAACCGGGGAGCTGTTTTTT.

This clone was observed once. The chain employs TRBV7-9 and TRBJ1-3; tentatively, D is TRBD1 (5 bases). V lost 5 bases and J lost 0, with 11 bases in between. Germline V gene sequence: CDR1 SEHNR, CDR2 FQNEAQ (reference sequence). The CDR3 covers 15 residues. The CDR3 nucleotides are TGTGCCAGCAGCCCCGGGGGGTACTCTGGAAACACCATATATTTT. Translation: CASSPGGYSGNTIYF.

The chain joins TRBV3-1 (or the pseudogene TRBV3-2) to TRBJ2-2; no clear D gene. The V end lost 1 base, the J end lost 1 base, and 7 bases lay between the germline ends. Germline V gene sequence: CDR1 LGHDT, CDR2 YNNKEL (reference sequence). The CDR3 has 15 residues. The CDR3 is CASSQVPGNTGELFF. The CDR3 DNA is TGTGCCAGCAGCCAAGTTCCAGGGAACACCGGGGAGCTGTTTTTT.

The chain has TRBV28 and TRBJ1-2, with D perhaps matching TRBD1 (6 bases). The germline CDR1 and CDR2 sequences are MDHEN and SYDVKM. Trimming took 1 base from V and 4 from J, leaving 10 bases between them. The CDR3 has 14 residues. The CDR3 is CASSLYRAGYGYTF. The DNA of the CDR3 is TGTGCCAGCAGTTTATACAGGGCTGGCTATGGCTACACCTTC.

The genes are TRBV19 and TRBJ1-4; the match to TRBD1 covers 7 bases. After removal of 6 bases from V and 4 bases from J, the junction contained 17 bases not matched to a gene. The CDR3 is made up of 18 amino acids. Germline CDR1 reads LNHDA; CDR2 reads SQIVND (reference sequence). The CDR3 loop is CASSRQGPRVGGNEKLFF. CDR3 in DNA: TGTGCCAGTAGCAGACAGGGTCCACGAGTCGGGGGTAATGAAAAACTGTTTTTT.

The gene calls are TRBV11-1 and TRBJ1-1, with 10 bases aligning to TRBD1. The germline gives CDR1 SGHAT, CDR2 FQDESV (reference sequence). V shed 2 bases, J shed 3 bases, and the junction held 6 bases outside the gene matches. This CDR3 contains 16 residues. CDR3 in DNA: TGTGCCAGCAGCTTACGTGGACAGGGGGGAGACACTGAAGCTTTCTTT. Its protein is CASSLRGQGGDTEAFF.

The chain is built from TRBV7-9 and TRBJ2-3; TRBD2 aligns across 8 bases. Germline trimming cut 2 bases from V and 0 bases from J; bases unmatched to any gene: 7. CDR1 is SEHNR, CDR2 FQNEAQ, per germline (reference sequence). CDR3 length equals 17 residues. CDR3 residues: CASSLWRASGSTDTQYF. CDR3 in DNA: TGTGCCAGCAGCTTATGGCGGGCTAGCGGGAGCACAGATACGCAGTATTTT. The full variable domain, rest sourced from reference TRBV7-9 and TRBJ2-3, is DTGVSQNPRHKITKRGQNVTFRCDPISEHNRLYWYRQTLGQGPEFLTYFQNEAQLEKSRLLSDRFSAERPKGSFSTLEIQRTEQGDSAMYLCASSLWRASGSTDTQYFGPGTRLTVL.

This chain connects TRBV4-2 to TRBJ2-6; 8 nucleotides agree with TRBD1. The germline V gene encodes CDR1 LGHNA and CDR2 YNFKEQ. This CDR3 is 17 amino acids long. V was clipped by 1 base and J by 3 bases; unmatched bases: 5. This CDR3 reads CASSQGTGTGGANVLTF. CDR3 nucleotides: TGTGCCAGCAGCCAAGGGACAGGGACAGGTGGGGCCAACGTCCTGACTTTC.

The chain couples TRBV19 to TRBJ1-6; 7 bases fit TRBD1. This CDR3 spans 15 amino acids. Per germline, CDR1 LNHDA and CDR2 SQIVND (reference sequence). The V segment lost 3 bases and the J segment 9 bases; nucleotides outside the gene matches: 8. The CDR3 nucleotides read TGTGCCAGTAGTATTCGATCAGGGGGGGGTTCACCCCTCCACTTT. Encoded protein: CASSIRSGGGSPLHF.

The chain couples TRBV7-8 to TRBJ2-3; D possibly corresponds to TRBD1 (5 bases). The CDR3 runs to 16 residues. Germline V gene sequence: CDR1 SGHVS, CDR2 FQNEAQ. Trimming took off 1 base at V and 3 bases at J, with 14 bases between the two ends. CDR3 sequence reads: CASSLESGSGTDTQYF. The CDR3 DNA sequence: TGTGCCAGCAGCTTAGAATCTGGGTCAGGGACAGATACGCAGTATTTT. The whole variable domain, remainder taken from reference TRBV7-8 and TRBJ2-3, is GAGVSQSPRYKVAKRGQDVALRCDPISGHVSLFWYQQALGQGPEFLTYFQNEAQLDKSGLPSDRFFAERPEGSVSTLKIQRTQQEDSAVYLCASSLESGSGTDTQYFGPGTRLTVL.

V usage is TRBV20-1 and J usage is TRBJ1-2; 7 bases fit TRBD1. CDR3 length: 14 amino acids. Germline values: CDR1 DFQATT, CDR2 SNEGSKA (reference sequence). J gave up 4 bases and V 3 bases, and 8 bases lay outside the gene matches. Here the CDR3 reads CSASRDRQIYGYTF. The CDR3 DNA follows: TGCAGTGCTAGTAGGGACAGACAAATCTATGGCTACACCTTC.

The chain has TRBV30 and TRBJ1-1, with D perhaps matching TRBD1 (5 bases). V shed 2 bases and J shed 5 bases, with 15 bases lying between them. The CDR3 has 14 amino acids. Per the germline V gene, CDR1 is GTSNPN and CDR2 is SVGIG (reference sequence). The CDR3 DNA follows: TGTGCCTGGAGTCCCCGAGTGGGGGTTACTGAAGCTTTCTTT. This translates into CAWSPRVGVTEAFF.

In this sample, this clone turned up a few times. The chain links TRBV5-1 to TRBJ1-1, with D hard to call. V was cut by 0 bases and J by 4 bases, with 7 bases left in between. CDR3 length: 13 residues. The germline V gene has CDR1 SGHRS and CDR2 YFSETQ. CDR3: CASSLGAGTEAFF. In DNA form, the CDR3 reads TGCGCCAGCAGCTTGGGGGCTGGCACTGAAGCTTTCTTT.

The count of this clone is one. This chain links TRBV2 with TRBJ1-5, with D perhaps matching TRBD1 (6 bases). Trimming took 6 bases from V and 6 from J, leaving 21 bases between them. This CDR3 contains 16 residues. Germline V gene sequence: CDR1 SNHLY, CDR2 FYNNEI. This chain's CDR3 is CASSDARGGSRQPQHF. The CDR3 nucleotides read TGTGCCAGCAGCGATGCCCGGGGGGGCTCGCGTCAGCCCCAGCATTTT.

J is TRBJ2-3 and V is TRBV15; D might be TRBD1 (5 bases). Per the germline V gene, CDR1 is LNHNV and CDR2 is YYDKDF (reference sequence). The CDR3 runs to 15 residues. Trimming shortened V by 3 bases and J by 3 bases, and 13 bases separated the two germline ends. The CDR3: CATSRGRGLTDTQYF. CDR3 in DNA: TGTGCCACCAGCAGGGGTAGGGGCCTAACAGATACGCAGTATTTT. Full variable domain (rest looked up from reference TRBV15 and TRBJ2-3): DAMVIQNPRYQVTQFGKPVTLSCSQTLNHNVMYWYQQKSSQAPKLLFHYYDKDFNNEADTPDNFQSRRPNTSFCFLDIRSPGLGDTAMYLCATSRGRGLTDTQYFGPGTRLTVL.

The rearrangement uses TRBV3-1 (or the pseudogene TRBV3-2) and TRBJ1-6; a weak D match, TRBD1 (5 bases). CDR3 size: 14 residues. V shed 0 bases and J shed 9 bases, with 9 bases lying between them. Germline V gene data show CDR1 as LGHDT and CDR2 as YNNKEL (reference sequence). The chain's CDR3 is CASSQDQGSSPLHF. CDR3 coding DNA: TGTGCCAGCAGCCAAGATCAGGGTTCTTCACCCCTCCACTTT.

CDR3 sequence: CASSFLAVNTEAFF. In nucleotides, the CDR3 is TGTGCCAGCAGCTTCCTCGCAGTGAACACTGAAGCTTTCTTT. The V call is TRBV7-2, the J call TRBJ1-1, with unresolved D. V was cut by 3 bases and J by 0 bases, with 8 bases left in between. Germline lookup yields CDR1 SGHTA and CDR2 FQGNSA. The CDR3 totals 14 residues.